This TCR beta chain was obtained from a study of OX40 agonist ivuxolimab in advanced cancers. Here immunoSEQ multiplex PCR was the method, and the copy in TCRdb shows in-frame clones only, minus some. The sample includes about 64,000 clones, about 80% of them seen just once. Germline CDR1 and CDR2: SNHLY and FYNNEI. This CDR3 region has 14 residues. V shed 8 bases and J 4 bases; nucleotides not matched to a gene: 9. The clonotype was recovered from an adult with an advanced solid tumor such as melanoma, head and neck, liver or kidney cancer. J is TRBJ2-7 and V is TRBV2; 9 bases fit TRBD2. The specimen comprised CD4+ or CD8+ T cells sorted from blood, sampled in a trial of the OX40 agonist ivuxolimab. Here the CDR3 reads CASDSIAGVYEQYF. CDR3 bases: TGTGCCAGCGACTCTATAGCGGGAGTATACGAGCAGTACTTC.